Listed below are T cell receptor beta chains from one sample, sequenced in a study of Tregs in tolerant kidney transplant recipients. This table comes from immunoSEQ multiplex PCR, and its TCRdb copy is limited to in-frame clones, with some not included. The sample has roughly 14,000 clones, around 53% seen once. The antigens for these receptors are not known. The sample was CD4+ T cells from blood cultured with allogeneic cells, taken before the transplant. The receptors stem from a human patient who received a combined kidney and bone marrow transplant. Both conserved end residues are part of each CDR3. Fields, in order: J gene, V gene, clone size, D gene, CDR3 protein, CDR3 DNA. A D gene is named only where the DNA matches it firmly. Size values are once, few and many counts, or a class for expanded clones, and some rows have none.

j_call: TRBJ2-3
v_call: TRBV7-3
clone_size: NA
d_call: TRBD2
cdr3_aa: CASSPRGSSADTQYF
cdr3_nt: TGTGCCAGCAGCCCCCGCGGGAGTAGCGCAGATACGCAGTATTTT

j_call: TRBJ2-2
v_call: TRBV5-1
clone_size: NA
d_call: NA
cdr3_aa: CASSLVAGGELFF
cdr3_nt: TGCGCCAGCAGCTTGGTCGCAGGCGGGGAGCTGTTTTTT

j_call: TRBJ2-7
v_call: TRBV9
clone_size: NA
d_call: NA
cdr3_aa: CASSVGIGSGNEQYF
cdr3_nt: TGTGCCAGCAGCGTAGGTATCGGGAGTGGCAACGAGCAGTACTTC

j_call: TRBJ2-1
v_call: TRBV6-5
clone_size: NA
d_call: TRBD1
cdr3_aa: CASSYRTGTNDRQFF
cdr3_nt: TGTGCCAGCAGTTACCGGACAGGTACGAACGACCGGCAGTTCTTC

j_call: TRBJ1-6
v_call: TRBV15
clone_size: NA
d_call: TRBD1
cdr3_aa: CATSRDFDRDKVF
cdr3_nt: TGTGCCACCAGCAGAGATTTCGACAGGGACAAAGTTTTT

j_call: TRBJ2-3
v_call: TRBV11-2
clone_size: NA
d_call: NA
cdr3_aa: CASSFSARKADTQYF
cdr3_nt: TGTGCCAGCAGCTTTTCAGCCAGGAAGGCAGATACGCAGTATTTT

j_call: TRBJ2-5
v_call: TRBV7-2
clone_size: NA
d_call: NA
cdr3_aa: CASSLGTPRSETQYF
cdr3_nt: TGTGCCAGCAGCCTTGGGACTCCGAGATCAGAGACCCAGTACTTC

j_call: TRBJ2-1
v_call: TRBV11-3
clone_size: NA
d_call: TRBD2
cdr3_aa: CASSFGAGSFNEQFF
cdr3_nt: TGTGCCAGCAGCTTCGGAGCGGGGTCCTTCAATGAGCAGTTCTTC

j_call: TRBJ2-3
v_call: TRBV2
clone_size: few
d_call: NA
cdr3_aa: CASLEGGPGDTQYF
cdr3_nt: TGTGCCAGCCTCGAGGGGGGGCCGGGAGATACGCAGTATTTT

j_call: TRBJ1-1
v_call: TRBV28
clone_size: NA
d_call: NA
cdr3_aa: CASSLTDTKKAFF
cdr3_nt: TGTGCCAGCAGTTTAACGGACACCAAGAAAGCTTTCTTT

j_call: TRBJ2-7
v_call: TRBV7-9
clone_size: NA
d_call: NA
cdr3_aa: CASSARGEQYF
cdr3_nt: TGTGCCAGCAGCGCCCGGGGAGAGCAGTACTTC

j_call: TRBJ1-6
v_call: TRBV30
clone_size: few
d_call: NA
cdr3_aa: CAWAIPRYNSPLHF
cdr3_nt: TGTGCCTGGGCCATTCCCCGCTATAATTCCCCCCTCCACTTT

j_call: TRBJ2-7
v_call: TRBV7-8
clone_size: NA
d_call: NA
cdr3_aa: CASSPFGRGQLYEQYF
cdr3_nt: TGTGCCAGCAGCCCATTCGGGCGGGGCCAACTTTACGAGCAGTACTTC

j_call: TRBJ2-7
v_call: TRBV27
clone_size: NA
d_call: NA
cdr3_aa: CASSLIPTGHLTYEQYF
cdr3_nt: TGTGCCAGCAGTTTAATACCAACGGGACACCTGACCTACGAGCAGTACTTC

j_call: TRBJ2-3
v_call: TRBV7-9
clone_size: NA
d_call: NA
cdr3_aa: CASSLPTDTQYF
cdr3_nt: TGTGCCAGCAGCCTTCCCACAGATACGCAGTATTTT

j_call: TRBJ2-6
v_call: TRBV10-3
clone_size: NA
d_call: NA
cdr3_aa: CAISGDKYFSGANVLTF
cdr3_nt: TGTGCCATCAGTGGGGACAAATACTTCTCTGGGGCCAACGTCCTGACTTTC

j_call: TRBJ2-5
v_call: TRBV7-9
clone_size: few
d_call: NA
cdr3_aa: CASSLVQGGGETQYF
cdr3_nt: TGTGCCAGCAGCCTCGTACAGGGGGGGGGAGAGACCCAGTACTTC

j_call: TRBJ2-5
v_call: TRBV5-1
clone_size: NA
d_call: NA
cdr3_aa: CASSLPGVMQTQYF
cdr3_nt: TGCGCCAGCAGCTTGCCGGGAGTGATGCAGACCCAGTACTTC

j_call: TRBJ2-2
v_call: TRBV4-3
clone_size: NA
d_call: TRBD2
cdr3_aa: CASSLLRTSGRWTGELFF
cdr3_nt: TGCGCCAGCAGCCTTCTAAGGACTAGCGGGAGATGGACCGGGGAGCTGTTTTTT

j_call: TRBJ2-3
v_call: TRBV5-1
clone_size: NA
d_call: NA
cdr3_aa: CASSLLDTQYF
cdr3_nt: TGCGCCAGCAGCTTGCTTGATACGCAGTATTTT

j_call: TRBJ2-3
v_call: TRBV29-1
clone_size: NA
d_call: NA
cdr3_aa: CSVADRGTQYF
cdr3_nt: TGCAGCGTTGCCGACCGGGGTACGCAGTATTTT

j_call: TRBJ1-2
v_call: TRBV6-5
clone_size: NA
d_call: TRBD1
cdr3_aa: CASSDRAHLMIGF
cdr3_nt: TGTGCCAGCAGCGACAGGGCCCACTTAATGATCGGGTTC

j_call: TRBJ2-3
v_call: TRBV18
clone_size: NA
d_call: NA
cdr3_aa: CASSPLHLSGSTDTQYF
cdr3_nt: TGTGCCAGCTCACCACTCCATTTGTCGGGTAGCACAGATACGCAGTATTTT

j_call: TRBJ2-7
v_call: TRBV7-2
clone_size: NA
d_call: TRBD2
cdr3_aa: CASRRLAGPYEQYF
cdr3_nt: TGTGCCAGCAGAAGACTAGCGGGACCCTACGAGCAGTACTTC

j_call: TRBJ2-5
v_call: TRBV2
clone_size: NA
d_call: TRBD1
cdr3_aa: CASRGGEQETQYF
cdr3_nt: TGTGCCAGCCGAGGGGGCGAACAAGAGACCCAGTACTTC

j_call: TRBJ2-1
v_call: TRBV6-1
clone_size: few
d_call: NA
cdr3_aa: CASSVRGSSYNEQFF
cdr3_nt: TGTGCCAGCAGTGTACGGGGGAGCTCCTACAATGAGCAGTTCTTC

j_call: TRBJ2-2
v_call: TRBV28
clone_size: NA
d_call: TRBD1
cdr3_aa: CASSRGQVLTGELFF
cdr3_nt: TGTGCCAGCAGCCGAGGACAGGTCCTTACCGGGGAGCTGTTTTTT

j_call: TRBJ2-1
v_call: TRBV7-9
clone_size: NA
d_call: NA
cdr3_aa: CASSRGYNEQFF
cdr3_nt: TGTGCCAGCAGTCGCGGATACAATGAGCAGTTCTTC

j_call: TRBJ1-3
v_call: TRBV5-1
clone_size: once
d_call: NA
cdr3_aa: CASSQGLGQGTIYF
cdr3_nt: TGCGCCAGCAGCCAGGGACTGGGTCAGGGCACCATATATTTT

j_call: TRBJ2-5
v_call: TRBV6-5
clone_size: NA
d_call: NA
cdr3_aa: CASSRRSGQETQYF
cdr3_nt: TGTGCCAGCAGCCGGAGGTCCGGCCAAGAGACCCAGTACTTC

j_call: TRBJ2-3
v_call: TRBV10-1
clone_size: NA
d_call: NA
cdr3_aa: CASSVGASTDTQYF
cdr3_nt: TGCGCCAGCAGTGTAGGGGCGAGCACAGATACGCAGTATTTT

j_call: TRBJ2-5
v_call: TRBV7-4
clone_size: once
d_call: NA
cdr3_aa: CASSFPARAKSETQYF
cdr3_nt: TGTGCCAGCAGCTTCCCTGCGCGGGCTAAGTCGGAGACCCAGTACTTC

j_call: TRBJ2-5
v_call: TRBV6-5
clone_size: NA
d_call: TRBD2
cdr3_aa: CASSSSGGAGETQYF
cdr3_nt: TGTGCCAGCAGCTCGAGCGGGGGGGCCGGGGAGACCCAGTACTTC

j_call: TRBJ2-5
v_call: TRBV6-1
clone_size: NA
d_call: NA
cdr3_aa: CASSHSGTDSETQYF
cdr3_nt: TGTGCCAGCAGTCATAGCGGGACAGACTCAGAGACCCAGTACTTC

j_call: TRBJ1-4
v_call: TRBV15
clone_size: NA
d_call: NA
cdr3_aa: CATSRAAGEKLFF
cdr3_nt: TGTGCCACCAGCAGAGCGGCAGGTGAAAAACTGTTTTTT

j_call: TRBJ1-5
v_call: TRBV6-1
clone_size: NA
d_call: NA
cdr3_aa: CASSADTSFHQPQHF
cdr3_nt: TGTGCCAGCAGCGCGGACACTTCATTCCATCAGCCCCAGCATTTT

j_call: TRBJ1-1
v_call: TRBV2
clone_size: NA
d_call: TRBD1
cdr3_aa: CASSSWDREEAFF
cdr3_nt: TGTGCCAGCAGTTCTTGGGACAGGGAAGAAGCTTTCTTT

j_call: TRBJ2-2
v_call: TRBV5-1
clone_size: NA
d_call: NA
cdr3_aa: CASSPSGLSLGELFF
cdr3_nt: TGCGCCAGCAGCCCCTCTGGACTATCTTTGGGGGAGCTGTTTTTT

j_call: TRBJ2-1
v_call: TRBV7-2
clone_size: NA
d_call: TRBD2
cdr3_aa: CASRPRRWSGGDIYNEQFF
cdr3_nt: TGTGCCAGCAGGCCTCGGAGGTGGAGCGGGGGGGACATCTACAATGAGCAGTTCTTC

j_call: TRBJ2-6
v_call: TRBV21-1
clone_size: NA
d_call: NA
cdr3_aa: CASSLREPGANVLTF
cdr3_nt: TGTGCCAGCAGCCTTCGGGAACCTGGGGCCAACGTCCTGACTTTC

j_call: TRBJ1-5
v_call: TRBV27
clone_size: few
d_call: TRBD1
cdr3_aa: CASGTGSGNQPQHF
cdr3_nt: TGTGCCAGCGGGACAGGGTCGGGCAATCAGCCCCAGCATTTT

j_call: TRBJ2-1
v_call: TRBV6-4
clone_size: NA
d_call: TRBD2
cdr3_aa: CASRETSGRAFNEQFF
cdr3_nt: TGTGCCAGCAGAGAGACTAGCGGGAGGGCGTTCAATGAGCAGTTCTTC

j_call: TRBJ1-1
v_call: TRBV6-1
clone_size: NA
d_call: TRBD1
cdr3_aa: CASRPVTWDSHEAFF
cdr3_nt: TGTGCCAGCAGACCTGTTACCTGGGACAGCCATGAAGCTTTCTTT